These 5 T cell receptor beta chains came from one sample sequenced in a study of blood T cell repertoires in COVID-19. Only in-frame clones appear in the TCRdb table, and some are missing; sequencing was by immunoSEQ multiplex PCR. The sample shows about 160,000 clones, 85% to 90% of them seen only once. The sample taken for sequencing was peripheral blood. The receptors were sampled from a man aged 18 to 35 with COVID-19, enrolled during active disease.

The chain joins TRBV20-1 to TRBJ1-2; D is undetermined. The CDR3 is 11 amino acids. V lost 6 bases, J lost 1 base, and 6 bases lay in between. CDR1 is DFQATT and CDR2 is SNEGSKA in the germline V gene (reference sequence). DNA for the CDR3: TGCAGTGCCCCAGATAACTATGGCTACACCTTC. It specifies CSAPDNYGYTF.

The chain carries TRBV27 and TRBJ1-3; D is unresolved. V lost 3 bases and J 0 bases, leaving 6 bases between the germline ends. CDR1 and CDR2 from the germline V gene are MNHEY and SMNVEV (reference sequence). The CDR3 extends over 14 amino acids. The CDR3 bases are TGTGCCAGCAGTTTTTACTTCTCTGGAAACACCATATATTTT. This sequence encodes CASSFYFSGNTIYF.

The sample holds one count of this clone. Here the CDR3 reads CASSQTSGLLSTDTQYF. CDR3 in DNA: TGTGCCAGCAGCCAAACGAGCGGCCTCCTTAGCACAGATACGCAGTATTTT. The gene calls are TRBV3-1 (or the pseudogene TRBV3-2) and TRBJ2-3; a weak D match, TRBD2 (5 bases). Germline assignment: CDR1 LGHDT and CDR2 YNNKEL (reference sequence). There are 17 residues in the CDR3. V lost 2 bases, J lost 0 bases, and 15 bases lay in between.

The V and J genes are TRBV9 and TRBJ2-4, with a tentative D call TRBD1 (6 bases). With 3 bases removed from V and 3 bases from J, the gap between germline ends came to 19 bases. The CDR3 spans 17 residues. Germline CDR1 is SGDLS and CDR2 is YYNGEE. Here the CDR3 DNA reads TGTGCCAGCAGCGGGACCGTCCAACAGGGAGACAAAAACATTCAGTACTTC. Its translation is CASSGTVQQGDKNIQYF.

The genes are TRBV7-9 and TRBJ2-1; 7 bases match TRBD1. The CDR3 contains 13 residues. J gave up 7 bases and V 5 bases, and 5 bases lay outside the gene matches. Per germline, CDR1 SEHNR and CDR2 FQNEAQ (reference sequence). CDR3 sequence (DNA): TGTGCCAGCAGCCCCAGACAGGGTAATGAGCAGTTCTTC. It encodes CASSPRQGNEQFF.